This TCR beta chain is from a study of brain metastases from non-small cell lung cancer (dated by TCRdb to about 2019). With respect to the entire study: In non-small-cell lung cancer patients, the researchers characterized the immune microenvironment of brain metastases and primary tumors that had been resected as matched pairs.

Details on this clone: The target of this receptor is not known. No base-level quality is on record; no much larger clone is a single base apart.

Receptor amplification or capture employed the immunoSEQ multiplex PCR assay. T-cell receptor beta chain repertoire sequencing was performed alongside a 770-gene immune expression panel. TCRdb retrieved this table from immuneACCESS and kept in-frame rearrangements only. Not all clones are present; in checked studies, unresolved V genes account for under half, and no reason is known for the remainder. In this sample the table shows thousands of clones, about 84% of which occur a single time. 5% to 8.5% of the sample rests with the top ten. Findings and caveats that apply to the study as a whole: T-cell infiltration was lower in brain metastases than in primary tumors (P < 0.001). Paired brain metastases and primary tumors largely shared TCR repertoires, although T-cell densities in the metastases were sparse. Compared with the matched primary tumors, T-cell clones appeared to be expanded in around 64% of brain metastases.

The cohort was made up of 39 patients with surgically resected non-small-cell lung cancer, each of whom had both a primary tumor specimen and a brain metastasis specimen. The tumor specimens consisted of archival formalin-fixed, paraffin-embedded tissues. The CDR3 contains 12 residues, cysteine and phenylalanine counted. The sequence is cut down to CDR3 DNA, 36 bases in frame from base 1. V is reduced by 6 bases and J by 6 bases, leaving a spacing of 10 bases between them. The germline V gene (reference sequence) sets CDR1 to MNHNY and CDR2 to SVGAGI. The rearrangement combines TRBV6-6 with TRBJ2-3; confidence is insufficient to name the D gene. Input material: primary lung tumor tissue. This specimen's cell subset or site label, per the study, means: primary lung tumor paired with brain metastasis. This receptor was taken from a donor aged 40 or older with non-small cell lung cancer. The DNA is as follows: TGTGCCAGCAGGGACGGTACGGATACGCAGTATTTT. Its protein reads: CASRDGTDTQYF.